This T cell receptor (beta chain) is drawn from a study of shared clonotypes between healthy human individuals. V lost 7 bases and J lost 4, with 22 bases in between. The CDR3 has 16 amino acids. Germline loops: CDR1 SNHLY, CDR2 FYNNEI. The repertoire was sequenced with immunoSEQ multiplex PCR; TCRdb's copy has only in-frame clones and lacks some. The sample carries roughly 300,000 clones, less than 75% recorded once. The V gene is TRBV2, the J gene TRBJ1-2, with D uncertain. Material: memory CD4+ T cells sorted from blood. Specified subset: CD45RA-negative fraction. The source of this sequence is a man aged 25 to 40 in good health. CDR3 amino acids: CASIGGAGGWGYGYTF. DNA for the CDR3: TGTGCCAGCATAGGCGGCGCGGGTGGATGGGGCTATGGCTACACCTTC.